Listed below are T cell receptor beta chains from one sample, sequenced in a study of regulatory T cells in long-lasting Graves disease. One entry per CDR3 protein results from TCRdb running MiXCR on the multiplex PCR reads. The repertoire has 560,000 or so distinct CDR3 sequences, 16% of them found once; the top ten carry about 11%. The same sample was also used in a study of T cells in Graves' hyperthyroidism and ophthalmopathy.

The starting material was peripheral blood mononuclear cells (PBMCs), obtained at new diagnosis, from a patient treated with antithyroid drugs. Receptors were obtained from a man aged 18 to 29 with Graves disease. Both conserved end residues are part of each CDR3. The D gene is left open where the match is weak. Some rows have no size entry. The others give once, few or many, or a class for an expanded clone.

d_gene: .
j_gene: TRBJ2-2
abundance: few
v_gene: TRBV18
CDR3nt: TGTGCCAGCTCATCACGACAGGTGAACACCGGGGAGCTGTTTTTT
CDR3aa: CASSSRQVNTGELFF

d_gene: TRBD1
j_gene: TRBJ2-6
abundance: many
v_gene: TRBV4-1
CDR3nt: TGCGCCAGCAGCCAAGGGCCCAGGGGGAGCTCTGGGGCCAACGTCCTGACTTTC
CDR3aa: CASSQGPRGSSGANVLTF

d_gene: .
j_gene: TRBJ2-1
abundance: many
v_gene: TRBV2
CDR3nt: TGTGCCAGCAGTGTAGGACTAAACAATGAGCAGTTCTTC
CDR3aa: CASSVGLNNEQFF

d_gene: TRBD1
j_gene: TRBJ1-1
abundance: many
v_gene: TRBV28
CDR3nt: TGTGCCAGCATCAAAACCCCCGGGACAGGGGAGACTGAAGCTTTCTTT
CDR3aa: CASIKTPGTGETEAFF

d_gene: .
j_gene: TRBJ2-7
abundance: few
v_gene: TRBV5-1
CDR3nt: TGCGCCAGCAGTTTGAGGGACGACCCTTCCTACGAGCAGTACTTC
CDR3aa: CASSLRDDPSYEQYF

d_gene: TRBD2
j_gene: TRBJ2-7
abundance: .
v_gene: TRBV5-1
CDR3nt: TGCGCCAGCGCTCCGGGGGGGGGACTCCACGAGCAGTACTTC
CDR3aa: CASAPGGGLHEQYF

d_gene: TRBD1
j_gene: TRBJ2-2
abundance: few
v_gene: TRBV7-3
CDR3nt: TGTGCCAGCAGCGAAAACAGGGGAACCGGGGAGCTGTTTTTT
CDR3aa: CASSENRGTGELFF

d_gene: .
j_gene: TRBJ2-4
abundance: few
v_gene: TRBV5-5
CDR3nt: TGTGCCAGCAGCTCTCCCCCCGCAGGGGTCTCACTAGCCAAAAACATTCAGTACTTC
CDR3aa: CASSSPPAGVSLAKNIQYF

d_gene: TRBD2
j_gene: TRBJ2-3
abundance: many
v_gene: TRBV7-3
CDR3nt: TGTGCCAGCAGCCCCGGGAGGGGAGGCACAGATACGCAGTATTTT
CDR3aa: CASSPGRGGTDTQYF

d_gene: TRBD2
j_gene: TRBJ2-7
abundance: few
v_gene: TRBV20-1
CDR3nt: TGCAGTGCTAGAGCGCGGGACTACACCTACGAGCAGTACTTC
CDR3aa: CSARARDYTYEQYF

d_gene: .
j_gene: TRBJ1-5
abundance: many
v_gene: TRBV2
CDR3nt: TGTGCCAGCAGTGAAGGGGTGGCTACCACCGGACAGCCCCAGCATTTT
CDR3aa: CASSEGVATTGQPQHF

d_gene: .
j_gene: TRBJ1-1
abundance: many
v_gene: TRBV6-5
CDR3nt: TGTGCCAGCAGTTTCAAGCGGGAGGTGGGCACTGAAGCTTTCTTT
CDR3aa: CASSFKREVGTEAFF

d_gene: TRBD1
j_gene: TRBJ1-2
abundance: .
v_gene: TRBV9
CDR3nt: TGTGCCAGCAGCGTAACCGGGACAGGGTCTGGCTACACCTTC
CDR3aa: CASSVTGTGSGYTF

d_gene: .
j_gene: TRBJ2-7
abundance: many
v_gene: TRBV28
CDR3nt: TGTGCCAGCAGTTTACAGGAAGGGGCCGTCCACGAGCAGTACTTC
CDR3aa: CASSLQEGAVHEQYF

d_gene: TRBD2
j_gene: TRBJ2-7
abundance: .
v_gene: TRBV6-1
CDR3nt: TGTGCCAGCAGAAGACTAGCGGGAGGGCCCTCGGCAGGCTGCGAGCAGTACTTC
CDR3aa: CASRRLAGGPSAGCEQYF

d_gene: .
j_gene: TRBJ1-4
abundance: .
v_gene: TRBV20-1
CDR3nt: TGCAGTGCTAGCAGGACCTCTAATGAAAAACTGTTTTTT
CDR3aa: CSASRTSNEKLFF

d_gene: TRBD2
j_gene: TRBJ2-1
abundance: few
v_gene: TRBV13
CDR3nt: TGTGCCAGCAGCTCGAGGACTAGCGGGAGTCAGTTCTTC
CDR3aa: CASSSRTSGSQFF

d_gene: .
j_gene: TRBJ2-5
abundance: many
v_gene: TRBV3-1
CDR3nt: TGTGCCAGCAGCCAAGTGGGATCCCAGAGAGAGACCCAGTACTTC
CDR3aa: CASSQVGSQRETQYF

d_gene: TRBD1
j_gene: TRBJ2-1
abundance: many
v_gene: TRBV11-3
CDR3nt: TGTGCCAGCAGCCCAGGACAGGGGGGTAAGCAGTTCTTC
CDR3aa: CASSPGQGGKQFF

d_gene: .
j_gene: TRBJ2-3
abundance: .
v_gene: TRBV4-2
CDR3nt: TGTGCCAGCAGCCAAGCACGGCCCAGGGTAGAAGGGACAGATACGCAGTATTTT
CDR3aa: CASSQARPRVEGTDTQYF

d_gene: TRBD1
j_gene: TRBJ2-3
abundance: many
v_gene: TRBV6-5
CDR3nt: TGTGCCAGCAGTTACGCGACAGGGGCGGATACGCAGTATTTT
CDR3aa: CASSYATGADTQYF

d_gene: .
j_gene: TRBJ2-3
abundance: few
v_gene: TRBV3-1
CDR3nt: TGTGCCAGCAGCCAATGGTCCCTCCGCGACGGGGCGCAGTATTTT
CDR3aa: CASSQWSLRDGAQYF

d_gene: TRBD1
j_gene: TRBJ1-5
abundance: few
v_gene: TRBV11-3
CDR3nt: TGTGCCAGCAGCTCCTCGGACAGGAGCAATCAGCCCCAGCATTTT
CDR3aa: CASSSSDRSNQPQHF

d_gene: TRBD2
j_gene: TRBJ2-7
abundance: .
v_gene: TRBV3-1
CDR3nt: TGTGCCAGCAGTGAAGGCGGGAGGGCCTCCTACGAGCAGTACTTC
CDR3aa: CASSEGGRASYEQYF

d_gene: .
j_gene: TRBJ2-5
abundance: .
v_gene: TRBV12-3/TRBV12-4
CDR3nt: TGTGCCAGCAGTTCCTTGGGGGGGGGCTACGGGACCCAGTACTTC
CDR3aa: CASSSLGGGYGTQYF

d_gene: .
j_gene: TRBJ2-7
abundance: many
v_gene: TRBV30
CDR3nt: TGTGCCTGGAGTGGGGGGGCGCTTAACGAGCAGTACTTC
CDR3aa: CAWSGGALNEQYF

d_gene: TRBD1
j_gene: TRBJ1-1
abundance: many
v_gene: TRBV18
CDR3nt: TGTGCCAGCTGGCCGGGACAGATGAACACTGAAGCTTTCTTT
CDR3aa: CASWPGQMNTEAFF

d_gene: TRBD1
j_gene: TRBJ2-1
abundance: .
v_gene: TRBV27
CDR3nt: TGTGCCAGCAGTCTCCAAAAGGGACAGGGGCCCTCTGGGGACAATGAGCAGTTCTTC
CDR3aa: CASSLQKGQGPSGDNEQFF

d_gene: TRBD2
j_gene: TRBJ2-1
abundance: many
v_gene: TRBV20-1
CDR3nt: TGCAGTGCTCAACTAGCGGGGGACTACAATGAGCAGTTCTTC
CDR3aa: CSAQLAGDYNEQFF

d_gene: .
j_gene: TRBJ2-1
abundance: few
v_gene: TRBV5-5
CDR3nt: TGTGCCAGCAGCTCCGGCAGGGTGTACCATGAGCAGTTCTTC
CDR3aa: CASSSGRVYHEQFF

d_gene: TRBD1
j_gene: TRBJ1-5
abundance: few
v_gene: TRBV20-1
CDR3nt: TGCAGTGCTAGAGATCGGAGGACAGGGAGCGTTCAGCCCCAGCATTTT
CDR3aa: CSARDRRTGSVQPQHF

d_gene: .
j_gene: TRBJ1-3
abundance: .
v_gene: TRBV4-1
CDR3nt: TGCGCCAGCAGCCCGGAGGCCCACTCTGGAAACACCATATATTTT
CDR3aa: CASSPEAHSGNTIYF

d_gene: TRBD2
j_gene: TRBJ2-3
abundance: many
v_gene: TRBV18
CDR3nt: TGTGCCAGCTCCGCGACTAGCGGGTTCACAGATACGCAGTATTTT
CDR3aa: CASSATSGFTDTQYF

d_gene: TRBD1
j_gene: TRBJ2-7
abundance: many
v_gene: TRBV28
CDR3nt: TGTGCCAGCAGCACTCCCGGGACAGGTAACGACGAGCAGTACTTC
CDR3aa: CASSTPGTGNDEQYF

d_gene: .
j_gene: TRBJ2-1
abundance: many
v_gene: TRBV20-1
CDR3nt: TGCAGTGCTAGAGGCCAGGGTAGTCACAATGAGCAGTTCTTC
CDR3aa: CSARGQGSHNEQFF

d_gene: TRBD1
j_gene: TRBJ2-7
abundance: many
v_gene: TRBV5-1
CDR3nt: TGCGCCAGCAGCTTGGCCGGGACAGGCGAGCAGTACTTC
CDR3aa: CASSLAGTGEQYF

d_gene: .
j_gene: TRBJ2-1
abundance: many
v_gene: TRBV20-1
CDR3nt: TGCAGTGCTCAGGGCAATGAGCAGTTCTTC
CDR3aa: CSAQGNEQFF

d_gene: TRBD2
j_gene: TRBJ2-7
abundance: .
v_gene: TRBV4-1
CDR3nt: TGCGCCAGCAGCAAGGACGAGACTAGCAGGAGAGGCGAGCAGTACTTC
CDR3aa: CASSKDETSRRGEQYF

d_gene: .
j_gene: TRBJ2-3
abundance: many
v_gene: TRBV6-1
CDR3nt: TGTGCCAGCAGTGAAGTAGTTTTAGGAGGCACAGATACGCAGTATTTT
CDR3aa: CASSEVVLGGTDTQYF

d_gene: TRBD1
j_gene: TRBJ1-1
abundance: many
v_gene: TRBV12-3/TRBV12-4
CDR3nt: TGTGCCAGCAGCAAGGACAGGGGATGGACTGAAGCTTTCTTT
CDR3aa: CASSKDRGWTEAFF

d_gene: TRBD1
j_gene: TRBJ1-5
abundance: many
v_gene: TRBV18
CDR3nt: TGTGCCAGCTCTCCCACAGGGGTCTATCAGCCCCAGCATTTT
CDR3aa: CASSPTGVYQPQHF

d_gene: .
j_gene: TRBJ1-1
abundance: many
v_gene: TRBV7-8
CDR3nt: TGTGCCAGCAGCTTAGCTACGAGGGTACCCATGAACACTGAAGCTTTCTTT
CDR3aa: CASSLATRVPMNTEAFF

d_gene: .
j_gene: TRBJ2-1
abundance: .
v_gene: TRBV19
CDR3nt: TGTGCCAGTAGTATAGCTAGCCTGGACAATGAGCAGTTCTTC
CDR3aa: CASSIASLDNEQFF

d_gene: .
j_gene: TRBJ2-1
abundance: .
v_gene: TRBV7-2
CDR3nt: TGTGCCAGCAGCTTAGTAGCACTAGTCAATGAGCAGTTCTTC
CDR3aa: CASSLVALVNEQFF

d_gene: TRBD1
j_gene: TRBJ1-6
abundance: .
v_gene: TRBV5-1
CDR3nt: TGCGCCAGCAGCGTCGAACAGGGGGATTCACCCCTCCACTTT
CDR3aa: CASSVEQGDSPLHF

d_gene: .
j_gene: TRBJ1-4
abundance: .
v_gene: TRBV18
CDR3nt: TGTGCCAGCTCACCCGGGTTACTCTCAACTAATGAAAAACTGTTTTTT
CDR3aa: CASSPGLLSTNEKLFF

d_gene: TRBD1
j_gene: TRBJ1-5
abundance: many
v_gene: TRBV2
CDR3nt: TGTGCCAGCAGCCAGGGACAGAACAATCAGCCCCAGCATTTT
CDR3aa: CASSQGQNNQPQHF

d_gene: .
j_gene: TRBJ1-5
abundance: .
v_gene: TRBV28
CDR3nt: TGTGCCAGCAGTTTAGTGTCGGGGGCGGGTCAGCCCCAGCATTTT
CDR3aa: CASSLVSGAGQPQHF

d_gene: .
j_gene: TRBJ2-2
abundance: many
v_gene: TRBV5-1
CDR3nt: TGCGCCAGCAGGCTGGCAGGGCCCGGGATCACCGGGGAGCTGTTTTTT
CDR3aa: CASRLAGPGITGELFF

d_gene: .
j_gene: TRBJ2-7
abundance: .
v_gene: TRBV29-1
CDR3nt: TGCAGCGTTGAAATGGGCCGCCGCTACGAGCAGTACTTC
CDR3aa: CSVEMGRRYEQYF

d_gene: .
j_gene: TRBJ1-2
abundance: many
v_gene: TRBV27
CDR3nt: TGTGCCAGCAGTTCAAGGGGAAACTATGGCTACACCTTC
CDR3aa: CASSSRGNYGYTF

d_gene: TRBD2
j_gene: TRBJ2-7
abundance: .
v_gene: TRBV2
CDR3nt: TGTGCCAGCAGTTTGGGGGGGGGGTACAGCTCCTACGAGCAGTACTTC
CDR3aa: CASSLGGGYSSYEQYF

d_gene: TRBD1
j_gene: TRBJ2-7
abundance: .
v_gene: TRBV7-2
CDR3nt: TGTGCCAGCAGGCGGGACAGGGTGGGGGGGGATGAAGAGCAGTACTTC
CDR3aa: CASRRDRVGGDEEQYF

d_gene: TRBD1
j_gene: TRBJ1-5
abundance: many
v_gene: TRBV2
CDR3nt: TGTGCCAGCAGTGAAAGGGGGCTTGAAAGGGGCAATCAGCCCCAGCATTTT
CDR3aa: CASSERGLERGNQPQHF

d_gene: .
j_gene: TRBJ2-7
abundance: .
v_gene: TRBV18
CDR3nt: TGTGCCAGCTCGGCAAGGGGCCTCTCCTACGAGCAGTACTTC
CDR3aa: CASSARGLSYEQYF

d_gene: .
j_gene: TRBJ2-3
abundance: .
v_gene: TRBV6-1
CDR3nt: TGTGCCATTGTTACCGGGCCCCTAAATATAGATACGCAGTATTTT
CDR3aa: CAIVTGPLNIDTQYF

d_gene: .
j_gene: TRBJ2-2
abundance: .
v_gene: TRBV20-1
CDR3nt: TGCAGTGCTACGGACACCGGGGAGCTGTTTTTT
CDR3aa: CSATDTGELFF